Listed below are T cell receptor beta chains from one sample, sequenced in a study of cytomegalovirus exposure and HLA in healthy donors. Profiling relied on immunoSEQ multiplex PCR, and the TCRdb table lists in-frame clones only, not all of them. The profile shows around 170,000 clones, around 68% of them singletons. Sequencing was done on a sample of PBMCs. The source is a girl aged 10 to 17 in good health and CMV-seronegative. Each CDR3 is given with its conserved first and last residue. Fields, in order: D gene, clone size, V gene, J gene, CDR3 protein, CDR3 DNA. A D gene is named only where the DNA matches it firmly. Size is stated for part of the rows, as once, few or many counts, or as a class when the clone is expanded.

d_call: NA
clone_size: NA
v_call: TRBV1
j_call: TRBJ2-5
cdr3_aa: CQGLRETQYF
cdr3_nt: TGCCAGGGGCTGCGGGAGACCCAGTACTTC

d_call: NA
clone_size: NA
v_call: TRBV6-5
j_call: TRBJ1-2
cdr3_aa: CASSHQGVGYGYTF
cdr3_nt: TGTGCCAGCAGTCATCAGGGTGTAGGCTATGGCTACACCTTC

d_call: NA
clone_size: NA
v_call: TRBV5-6
j_call: TRBJ2-3
cdr3_aa: CASSLIADTQYF
cdr3_nt: TGTGCCAGCAGCTTGATAGCAGATACGCAGTATTTT

d_call: NA
clone_size: NA
v_call: TRBV7-9
j_call: TRBJ2-1
cdr3_aa: CASSFKEDRRQFF
cdr3_nt: TGTGCCAGCAGCTTTAAGGAGGACCGCCGGCAGTTCTTC

d_call: TRBD2
clone_size: few
v_call: TRBV30
j_call: TRBJ2-7
cdr3_aa: CAWNPGTTYEQYF
cdr3_nt: TGTGCCTGGAATCCAGGGACTACCTACGAGCAGTACTTC

d_call: TRBD2
clone_size: NA
v_call: TRBV5-1
j_call: TRBJ2-5
cdr3_aa: CASRPTSGGAVETQYF
cdr3_nt: TGCGCCAGCAGACCAACTAGCGGGGGGGCTGTAGAGACCCAGTACTTC

d_call: TRBD1
clone_size: few
v_call: TRBV7-6
j_call: TRBJ1-3
cdr3_aa: CASSERTGESAGNTIYF
cdr3_nt: TGTGCCAGCAGCGAGAGGACAGGGGAGAGTGCTGGAAACACCATATATTTT

d_call: NA
clone_size: NA
v_call: TRBV27
j_call: TRBJ1-2
cdr3_aa: CASSPLSSEGYTF
cdr3_nt: TGTGCCAGCAGTCCCCTATCGTCGGAGGGCTACACCTTC

d_call: NA
clone_size: once
v_call: TRBV7-6
j_call: TRBJ2-7
cdr3_aa: CASSLGPGQGSYEQYF
cdr3_nt: TGTGCCAGCAGCTTGGGCCCCGGACAAGGATCCTACGAGCAGTACTTC

d_call: TRBD2
clone_size: NA
v_call: TRBV4-2
j_call: TRBJ2-5
cdr3_aa: CASSQVSTGGGPQETQYF
cdr3_nt: TGTGCCAGCAGCCAAGTTTCTACGGGCGGGGGACCCCAAGAGACCCAGTACTTC

d_call: NA
clone_size: few
v_call: TRBV19
j_call: TRBJ1-1
cdr3_aa: CASSIDAGLNTEAFF
cdr3_nt: TGTGCCAGTAGTATTGATGCAGGGCTGAACACTGAAGCTTTCTTT

d_call: TRBD2
clone_size: NA
v_call: TRBV7-8
j_call: TRBJ2-5
cdr3_aa: CASSLGSGGEKTQYF
cdr3_nt: TGTGCCAGCAGCTTAGGAAGCGGGGGGGAGAAGACCCAGTACTTC

d_call: NA
clone_size: NA
v_call: TRBV20-1
j_call: TRBJ2-1
cdr3_aa: CSVEQNEQFF
cdr3_nt: TGCAGTGTTGAGCAAAATGAGCAGTTCTTC

d_call: NA
clone_size: once
v_call: TRBV5-4
j_call: TRBJ1-2
cdr3_aa: CASSRSTAQGYGYTF
cdr3_nt: TGTGCCAGCAGCAGATCGACAGCACAAGGCTATGGCTACACCTTC

d_call: TRBD1
clone_size: few
v_call: TRBV6-5
j_call: TRBJ2-3
cdr3_aa: CASSPDRLTDTQYF
cdr3_nt: TGTGCCAGCAGTCCGGACAGGCTCACAGATACGCAGTATTTT

d_call: NA
clone_size: NA
v_call: TRBV15
j_call: TRBJ2-3
cdr3_aa: CATSSTSDSTDAQYF
cdr3_nt: TGTGCCACCAGCAGCACATCGGACAGCACAGATGCGCAGTATTTT

d_call: NA
clone_size: NA
v_call: TRBV25-1
j_call: TRBJ1-4
cdr3_aa: CASRRGGGNEKLFF
cdr3_nt: TGTGCCAGCAGACGGGGGGGTGGTAATGAAAAACTGTTTTTT

d_call: NA
clone_size: NA
v_call: TRBV6-1
j_call: TRBJ2-1
cdr3_aa: CASTPGVGSYNEQFF
cdr3_nt: TGTGCCAGCACTCCCGGGGTGGGGTCCTACAATGAGCAGTTCTTC

d_call: NA
clone_size: NA
v_call: TRBV9
j_call: TRBJ1-3
cdr3_aa: CASSAGVSGNTIYF
cdr3_nt: TGTGCCAGCAGCGCAGGGGTCTCTGGAAACACCATATATTTT

d_call: NA
clone_size: NA
v_call: TRBV15
j_call: TRBJ2-7
cdr3_aa: CATSRGLTTGQHYEQYF
cdr3_nt: TGTGCCACCAGCAGAGGATTGACGACAGGACAACACTACGAGCAGTACTTC

d_call: TRBD1
clone_size: NA
v_call: TRBV2
j_call: TRBJ1-5
cdr3_aa: CASSEGQGDQPQHF
cdr3_nt: TGTGCCAGCAGTGAAGGACAGGGGGATCAGCCCCAGCATTTT

d_call: NA
clone_size: NA
v_call: TRBV30
j_call: TRBJ1-1
cdr3_aa: CAWSRREDRGAFF
cdr3_nt: TGTGCCTGGAGTAGGCGGGAGGACCGGGGAGCTTTCTTT

d_call: NA
clone_size: few
v_call: TRBV5-1
j_call: TRBJ1-1
cdr3_aa: CASSLGGGRSFTEAFF
cdr3_nt: TGCGCCAGCAGCTTGGGTGGAGGGCGGTCGTTCACTGAAGCTTTCTTT

d_call: NA
clone_size: NA
v_call: TRBV30
j_call: TRBJ1-1
cdr3_aa: CAWIRQLNTEAFF
cdr3_nt: TGTGCCTGGATCAGGCAGCTGAACACTGAAGCTTTCTTT

d_call: NA
clone_size: NA
v_call: TRBV29-1
j_call: TRBJ2-5
cdr3_aa: CSVRPLLTQETQYF
cdr3_nt: TGCAGCGTGAGGCCCCTCTTAACCCAAGAGACCCAGTACTTC

d_call: TRBD2
clone_size: NA
v_call: TRBV5-4
j_call: TRBJ2-7
cdr3_aa: CASSPGAGEYYEQYF
cdr3_nt: TGTGCCAGCAGCCCCGGAGCGGGGGAGTACTACGAGCAGTACTTC

d_call: NA
clone_size: NA
v_call: TRBV27
j_call: TRBJ1-1
cdr3_aa: CASSQGTSAFF
cdr3_nt: TGTGCCAGCAGCCAGGGCACGTCAGCTTTCTTT

d_call: NA
clone_size: NA
v_call: TRBV9
j_call: TRBJ1-1
cdr3_aa: CASSIQPLGGVTMNTEAFF
cdr3_nt: TGTGCCAGCAGCATCCAACCTCTGGGGGGGGTTACTATGAACACTGAAGCTTTCTTT

d_call: NA
clone_size: few
v_call: TRBV19
j_call: TRBJ2-7
cdr3_aa: CASSYRGGYEQYF
cdr3_nt: TGTGCCAGTAGTTACAGAGGGGGCTACGAGCAGTACTTC

d_call: TRBD1
clone_size: NA
v_call: TRBV7-9
j_call: TRBJ1-2
cdr3_aa: CASSLGFGGDSNYGYTF
cdr3_nt: TGTGCCAGCAGCTTAGGTTTCGGTGGGGACAGTAACTATGGCTACACCTTC

d_call: TRBD1
clone_size: few
v_call: TRBV7-9
j_call: TRBJ2-7
cdr3_aa: CASSTGTGSYEQYF
cdr3_nt: TGTGCCAGCAGCACCGGGACAGGGTCCTACGAGCAGTACTTC

d_call: TRBD1
clone_size: NA
v_call: TRBV18
j_call: TRBJ2-5
cdr3_aa: CASSPPTGVGTQYF
cdr3_nt: TGTGCCAGCTCACCCCCGACAGGGGTGGGGACCCAGTACTTC

d_call: TRBD1
clone_size: few
v_call: TRBV5-1
j_call: TRBJ2-6
cdr3_aa: CASSRQGALLSGANVLTF
cdr3_nt: TGCGCCAGCAGCCGCCAGGGGGCCCTTCTCTCTGGGGCCAACGTCCTGACTTTC

d_call: NA
clone_size: NA
v_call: TRBV5-1
j_call: TRBJ2-3
cdr3_aa: CASSLEVGTDTQYF
cdr3_nt: TGCGCCAGCAGCTTAGAGGTAGGCACAGATACGCAGTATTTT

d_call: TRBD1
clone_size: once
v_call: TRBV5-6
j_call: TRBJ1-4
cdr3_aa: CASSLAWQGAKSEKLFF
cdr3_nt: TGTGCCAGCAGCTTGGCCTGGCAGGGGGCGAAATCTGAAAAACTGTTTTTT

d_call: NA
clone_size: NA
v_call: TRBV19
j_call: TRBJ1-4
cdr3_aa: CASSPRMRTNEKLFF
cdr3_nt: TGTGCCAGTAGTCCAAGGATGAGGACTAATGAAAAACTGTTTTTT

d_call: TRBD2
clone_size: few
v_call: TRBV6-5
j_call: TRBJ2-7
cdr3_aa: CASSYSTSGGEGEQYF
cdr3_nt: TGTGCCAGCAGTTACTCGACTAGCGGGGGGGAGGGCGAGCAGTACTTC

d_call: NA
clone_size: NA
v_call: TRBV7-7
j_call: TRBJ2-7
cdr3_aa: CASSLGEDSYEQYF
cdr3_nt: TGTGCCAGCAGCTTAGGAGAGGATTCCTACGAGCAGTACTTC

d_call: TRBD1
clone_size: NA
v_call: TRBV7-9
j_call: TRBJ1-1
cdr3_aa: CASRYRDRTEAFF
cdr3_nt: TGTGCCAGCAGGTACCGGGACAGGACTGAAGCTTTCTTT

d_call: NA
clone_size: NA
v_call: TRBV20-1
j_call: TRBJ2-7
cdr3_aa: CSARGDEQYF
cdr3_nt: TGCAGTGCTAGGGGCGACGAGCAGTACTTC

d_call: TRBD1
clone_size: NA
v_call: TRBV6-1
j_call: TRBJ1-1
cdr3_aa: CASSYTDRGTEAFF
cdr3_nt: TGTGCCAGCAGCTACACAGACAGGGGCACTGAAGCTTTCTTT

d_call: NA
clone_size: NA
v_call: TRBV18
j_call: TRBJ2-6
cdr3_aa: CASSPQPSGANVLTF
cdr3_nt: TGTGCCAGCTCACCACAGCCCTCTGGGGCCAACGTCCTGACTTTC

d_call: NA
clone_size: NA
v_call: TRBV5-1
j_call: TRBJ1-6
cdr3_aa: CASSLGRGFNSPLHF
cdr3_nt: TGCGCCAGCAGCTTGGGGAGAGGGTTTAATTCACCCCTCCACTTT

d_call: NA
clone_size: NA
v_call: TRBV19
j_call: TRBJ2-1
cdr3_aa: CASSPSGASTSWYNEQFF
cdr3_nt: TGTGCCAGTAGTCCCTCAGGGGCAAGCACTAGTTGGTACAATGAGCAGTTCTTC

d_call: NA
clone_size: NA
v_call: TRBV28
j_call: TRBJ2-3
cdr3_aa: CASSEGRTDTQYF
cdr3_nt: TGTGCCTCTTCGGAGGGGCGTACAGATACGCAGTATTTT

d_call: NA
clone_size: NA
v_call: TRBV7-9
j_call: TRBJ1-2
cdr3_aa: CASSVGGRTNYGYTF
cdr3_nt: TGTGCCAGCAGCGTCGGGGGGCGGACTAACTATGGCTACACCTTC

d_call: TRBD1
clone_size: NA
v_call: TRBV6-5
j_call: TRBJ2-7
cdr3_aa: CASKGGPGYEQYF
cdr3_nt: TGTGCCAGCAAAGGGGGCCCCGGCTACGAGCAGTACTTC

d_call: TRBD2
clone_size: NA
v_call: TRBV2
j_call: TRBJ2-1
cdr3_aa: CAAVGGDQRFNEQFF
cdr3_nt: TGTGCCGCGGTGGGAGGGGACCAACGATTCAATGAGCAGTTCTTC

d_call: TRBD1
clone_size: once
v_call: TRBV12-5
j_call: TRBJ1-1
cdr3_aa: CASGQQGITEAFF
cdr3_nt: TGTGCTAGTGGTCAACAGGGGATCACTGAAGCTTTCTTT

d_call: NA
clone_size: NA
v_call: TRBV7-9
j_call: TRBJ1-4
cdr3_aa: CASSSPSGGSNEKLFF
cdr3_nt: TGTGCCAGCAGCTCCCCGTCCGGGGGGTCTAATGAAAAACTGTTTTTT

d_call: NA
clone_size: NA
v_call: TRBV30
j_call: TRBJ2-5
cdr3_aa: CAWTSVSSLRQYF
cdr3_nt: TGTGCCTGGACGTCGGTCTCCTCCCTCCGCCAGTACTTC